What follows is one T cell receptor beta chain and its context. What it binds is unknown. The time point denotes: baseline pretreatment blood. Treatment in this sample: 15 Gy SBRT to primary tumor, nephrectomy 4 weeks later. Serial blood draws occurred at baseline and 2 and 4 weeks post-SBRT. This renal cell carcinoma was of the clear cell type. The data derive from a study of radiation and T cells in renal cell carcinoma. Study at large: Nephrectomy followed 15 Gy stereotactic body radiation by 4 weeks.

Here immunoSEQ multiplex PCR was the method, and the copy in TCRdb shows in-frame clones only, minus some. The profile shows approximately 22,000 clones, approximately 80% of them singletons. Study-wide points: From baseline, blood top tumor clonotypes peaked at 2 weeks post-radiation.

The specimen comprised blood, sampled from a patient whose treatment included radiotherapy and nephrectomy. This TCR was recovered from a man aged 60-69 years with renal cell carcinoma.

DNA for the CDR3: TGTGCCAGTAGTATAGTCTCGGCGGGAGTTCGCTACGAGCAGTACTTC. Translated: CASSIVSAGVRYEQYF. The genes are TRBV19 and TRBJ2-7, with TRBD2 identical over 7 bases. The germline gives CDR1 LNHDA, CDR2 SQIVND (reference sequence). This CDR3 is built from 16 residues. Unmatched junction bases numbered 9, after V lost 1 base and J lost 3 bases. Full variable domain (outside the CDR3, taken from reference TRBV19 and TRBJ2-7): DGGITQSPKYLFRKEGQNVTLSCEQNLNHDAMYWYRQDPGQGLRLIYYSQIVNDFQKGDIAEGYSVSREKKESFPLTVTSAQKNPTAFYLCASSIVSAGVRYEQYFGPGTRLTVT.